The 22 T cell receptor beta chains presented below share a single source sample, sequenced in a study of blood T cell repertoires in COVID-19. Produced via immunoSEQ multiplex PCR; TCRdb's table is partial and in-frame only. The sample gives around 290,000 clones, 75% to 95% of which show up once; around 1.1% is in the top ten. The sequencing input was PBMCs or T cells enriched from blood (not recorded which). These receptors were obtained from a woman aged 30 to 39 who had recovered from COVID-19.

V and J are TRBV7-2 and TRBJ1-1; no clear D gene. The germline gives CDR1 SGHTA, CDR2 FQGNSA. CDR3 length: 12 amino acids. V lost 2 bases to trimming and J lost 4 bases, with 5 bases between them. CDR3 sequence reads: CASSLSGTEAFF. CDR3 nucleotide sequence: TGTGCCAGCAGCTTATCGGGCACTGAAGCTTTCTTT. Full variable domain (rest looked up from reference TRBV7-2 and TRBJ1-1): GAGVSQSPSNKVTEKGKDVELRCDPISGHTALYWYRQSLGQGLEFLIYFQGNSAPDKSGLPSDRFSAERTGGSVSTLTIQRTQQEDSAVYLCASSLSGTEAFFGQGTRLTVV.

The J gene is TRBJ2-3, the V gene TRBV5-4; the match to TRBD1 covers 9 bases. CDR3 length: 15 amino acids. The germline gives CDR1 SGHNT, CDR2 YYREEE (reference sequence). With V trimmed by 3 bases and J by 3 bases, 5 bases remained unmatched. CDR3 residues: CASSSQGAGTDTQYF. As DNA, the CDR3 is TGTGCCAGCAGCTCACAGGGGGCCGGAACAGATACGCAGTATTTT.

The chain employs TRBV3-1 (or the pseudogene TRBV3-2) and TRBJ2-2; D not resolved. The CDR3 extends over 14 amino acids. Looked up from germline, CDR1 is LGHDT and CDR2 is YNNKEL (reference sequence). V lost 0 bases and J lost 4, with 6 bases in between. In nucleotides, the CDR3 is TGTGCCAGCAGCCAAGATCTTCCCACCGGGGAGCTGTTTTTT. As protein: CASSQDLPTGELFF.

The chain combines TRBV10-1 with TRBJ2-7; D is perhaps TRBD1 (5 bases). V dropped 5 bases and J dropped 3 bases, with 11 bases sitting between them. Per the germline V gene, CDR1 is WNHNN and CDR2 is SYGVQD (reference sequence). This CDR3 has 13 amino acids. The CDR3 loop reads CASSRGQNYEQYF. The CDR3 coding sequence is TGCGCCAGCAGTCGCGGACAAAACTACGAGCAGTACTTC.

This clone was found once. The J gene is TRBJ1-1, the V gene TRBV11-2; TRBD1 matches 8 bases. Germline V gene lookup returns CDR1 SGHAT and CDR2 FQNNGV. V lost 3 bases and J lost 5; bases outside the gene matches: 17. CDR3 length: 18 amino acids. This CDR3 reads CASSFGTGVRGRRTEAFF. DNA of the CDR3: TGTGCCAGCAGCTTTGGAACGGGTGTCAGGGGGCGGCGGACTGAAGCTTTCTTT.

The chain carries TRBV29-1 and TRBJ2-7, with TRBD2 matching 14 bases. The ends lost 7 bases at V and 6 bases at J; junction bases unmatched: 20. The CDR3 length is 18 residues. CDR1 is SQVTM, CDR2 ANQGSEA, per germline. This CDR3 is CSAFAFPSGTSGRGEQYF. The CDR3 bases are TGCAGCGCCTTCGCCTTTCCCAGTGGGACTAGCGGGAGAGGCGAGCAGTACTTC.

The CDR3: CASSLTQATMNTEAFF. CDR3 nucleotide sequence: TGTGCCAGCAGCTTAACACAGGCCACCATGAACACTGAAGCTTTCTTT. The chain carries TRBV7-3 and TRBJ1-1, with D possibly matching TRBD1 (5 bases). V was cut by 0 bases and J by 0 bases, with 11 bases left in between. The germline gives CDR1 SGHTA, CDR2 FQGTGA. The CDR3 extends over 16 amino acids.

Only one count was recorded for this clone. The rearrangement uses TRBV28 and TRBJ1-5; TRBD1 might be the D (6 bases). V lost 6 bases, J lost 7 bases, and 22 bases lay in between. The germline CDR1 and CDR2 sequences are MDHEN and SYDVKM. CDR3 length: 16 residues. The CDR3 loop reads CASSPRRGGGGQPQHF. The CDR3 bases are TGTGCCAGCAGCCCACGACGGGGTGGGGGCGGCCAGCCCCAGCATTTT.

This sequence joins TRBV4-2 and TRBJ1-2; 10 bases fit TRBD1. The CDR3 length is 14 residues. The germline CDR1 and CDR2 sequences are LGHNA and YNFKEQ. V lost 4 bases to trimming and J lost 2 bases; unmatched junction nucleotides: 1. This CDR3 reads CASSPGQGNYGYTF. CDR3 coding DNA: TGTGCCAGCAGCCCGGGACAGGGGAACTATGGCTACACCTTC.

The V gene is TRBV9, the J gene TRBJ2-1, with 11 bases lining up with TRBD2. There are 17 residues in the CDR3. Germline loops: CDR1 SGDLS, CDR2 YYNGEE. V was clipped by 1 base and J by 7 bases; unmatched bases: 10. This chain's CDR3 is CASSVTASGRILNEQFF. In DNA form, the CDR3 reads TGTGCCAGCAGCGTAACGGCTAGCGGGAGGATTTTAAATGAGCAGTTCTTC. Together with reference TRBV9 and TRBJ2-1, the CDR3 gives the full variable domain: DSGVTQTPKHLITATGQRVTLRCSPRSGDLSVYWYQQSLDQGLQFLIQYYNGEERAKGNILERFSAQQFPDLHSELNLSSLELGDSALYFCASSVTASGRILNEQFFGPGTRLTVL.

The V gene is TRBV5-6, the J gene TRBJ1-1, with D possibly matching TRBD1 (5 bases). From germline, CDR1 is SGHDT and CDR2 YYEEEE. CDR3 length equals 18 residues. V was pared by 6 bases and J by 3 bases, with 27 bases between. CDR3 protein: CASTTLGASERVHTEAFF. For the CDR3, the DNA is TGTGCCAGCACCACCCTCGGGGCATCCGAGCGGGTCCACACTGAAGCTTTCTTT.

The chain is built from TRBV10-3 and TRBJ1-2; D unresolved. This CDR3 has 11 amino acids. Germline V gene data show CDR1 as ENHRY and CDR2 as SYGVKD. The V end lost 4 bases, the J end lost 5 bases, and 5 bases lay between the germline ends. CDR3: CAISGEYGYTF. The CDR3 DNA reads as TGTGCCATCAGTGGGGAGTATGGCTACACCTTC.

V usage is TRBV4-3 and J usage is TRBJ2-7, with 7 bases that match TRBD2. CDR1 LGHNA and CDR2 YSLEER come from the germline V gene. V was clipped by 0 bases and J by 2 bases; unmatched bases: 13. CDR3 length: 18 residues. Written as DNA, the CDR3 is TGCGCCAGCAGCCAAGATATCGCGGGAGCTTATGGAACCTACGAGCAGTACTTC. Encoded protein: CASSQDIAGAYGTYEQYF.

The chain links TRBV30 to TRBJ1-4; a possible D gene is TRBD1 (6 bases). The V end lost 1 base, the J end lost 10 bases, and 7 bases lay between the germline ends. Germline-derived CDR1 and CDR2 are GTSNPN and SVGIG (reference sequence). The CDR3 extends over 11 amino acids. The CDR3 bases are TGTGCCTGGAGTGAAGGGGGAAAACTGTTTTTT. This gives the protein CAWSEGGKLFF.

The chain joins TRBV3-1 (or the pseudogene TRBV3-2) to TRBJ1-5, with a possible D match to TRBD1 (6 bases). This CDR3 contains 16 residues. The V gene lost 4 bases and the J gene lost 5 bases, with 18 bases spanning the gap. CDR1 and CDR2 (germline): LGHDT, YNNKEL (reference sequence). CDR3 sequence: CASSLGFRDKYQPQHF. The CDR3 DNA reads TGTGCCAGCAGCCTAGGATTTCGGGACAAATATCAGCCCCAGCATTTT.

The rearrangement links TRBV12-3 or TRBV12-4 to TRBJ1-1; no reliable D call. The CDR3 is 12 amino acids. The V gene lost 3 bases and the J gene lost 5 bases, with 7 bases spanning the gap. In DNA, the CDR3 is TGTGCCAGCAGTTTGAGGGATACTGAAGCTTTCTTT. The encoded protein is CASSLRDTEAFF.

The chain couples TRBV7-8 to TRBJ2-7, with TRBD2 matching over 7 bases. Germline V CDR1 and CDR2: SGHVS, FQNEAQ. V lost 5 bases, J lost 3 bases, and 10 bases stayed unmatched. The CDR3 extends over 15 amino acids. CDR3 in amino acids: CASSLRLADFYEQYF. The CDR3 DNA reads as TGTGCCAGCAGCCTTAGACTAGCTGACTTCTACGAGCAGTACTTC.

The chain uses TRBV7-3 and TRBJ2-3; TRBD2 matches 13 bases. The germline gives CDR1 SGHTA, CDR2 FQGTGA. V dropped 2 bases and J dropped 0; count of bases not matched to a gene: 8. The CDR3 sequence is 19 residues long. The CDR3 coding sequence is TGTGCCAGCAGCTTACGGACTAGCGGGAGTGGATTTAGCACAGATACGCAGTATTTT. Protein product: CASSLRTSGSGFSTDTQYF.

V is TRBV30 and J is TRBJ2-7, with a tentative D call TRBD2 (6 bases). V lost 7 bases, J lost 3 bases, and 22 bases lay in between. Germline V gene data show CDR1 as GTSNPN and CDR2 as SVGIG (reference sequence). This CDR3 has 15 amino acids. CDR3 region: CASTRGRRGFYEQYF. Here the CDR3 DNA reads TGTGCCTCGACCCGTGGGAGGCGAGGTTTCTACGAGCAGTACTTC. Based on the CDR3 plus reference TRBV30 and TRBJ2-7, the full variable domain is SQTIHQWPATLVQPVGSPLSLECTVEGTSNPNLYWYRQAAGRGLQLLFYSVGIGQISSEVPQNLSASRPQDRQFILSSKKLLLSDSGFYLCASTRGRRGFYEQYFGPGTRLTVT.

The genes are TRBV19 and TRBJ1-5; 10 bases fit TRBD1. The V gene end was trimmed by 2 bases and the J gene end by 5 bases; junction bases not matched to a gene: 6. The CDR3 covers 16 residues. Germline V gene sequence: CDR1 LNHDA, CDR2 SQIVND (reference sequence). The CDR3 region is CASSITGTGAHQPQHF. The DNA for the CDR3 is TGTGCCAGTAGTATAACCGGGACAGGGGCACATCAGCCCCAGCATTTT.

This clone has just a few counts. This chain joins TRBV5-6 and TRBJ1-2; D is ambiguous. Deletions cut 0 bases from V and 7 bases from J, with 10 bases between. Germline values: CDR1 SGHDT, CDR2 YYEEEE. This CDR3 has 13 amino acids. The CDR3 region has the DNA TGTGCCAGCAGCTTGGTTGCGGGCTTTGGCTACACCTTC. Its protein is CASSLVAGFGYTF.

The gene calls are TRBV19 and TRBJ2-1, with 15 positions matching TRBD2. The CDR3 has 17 residues. Germline V gene sequence: CDR1 LNHDA, CDR2 SQIVND (reference sequence). V lost 4 bases and J lost 4; bases outside the gene matches: 5. CDR3 in DNA: TGTGCCAGTAGTACAGGGACTAGCGGGAGGATATACAATGAGCAGTTCTTC. The encoded protein is CASSTGTSGRIYNEQFF.